A single sample gave rise to the 16 T cell receptor beta chains below, sequenced in a study of blood T cells in healthy people across ages. Sample-barcoded 5' priming and a J-beta primer mix drove a second PCR of about 6 to 12 cycles. MiXCR, applied by TCRdb to the 5' RACE reads, yields one record per CDR3 protein. This sample has about 840,000 distinct CDR3 sequences, with almost 30% found just once. These data also featured in a second study, about T cells of mothers and their children.

Sequenced material: blood. These receptors came from a woman aged 40 to 50 in good health.

The rearrangement uses TRBV27 and TRBJ2-7; D unclear. V lost 3 bases and J lost 3, with 15 bases in between. The germline V gene encodes CDR1 MNHEY and CDR2 SMNVEV (reference sequence). This CDR3 is built from 15 residues. CDR3 sequence: CASSLHQDPRYEQYF. The CDR3 DNA is TGTGCCAGCAGTTTGCACCAGGATCCTCGCTACGAGCAGTACTTC.

This chain joins TRBV2 and TRBJ2-2; TRBD1 matches 10 bases. V trimming: 8 bases; J trimming: 0 bases; junction bases outside the gene matches: 3. This CDR3 region has 15 residues. CDR1 is SNHLY, CDR2 FYNNEI, per germline. The CDR3 sequence is CASRDRGPNTGELFF. The CDR3 region has the DNA TGTGCCAGCCGAGACAGGGGGCCGAACACCGGGGAGCTGTTTTTT. Drawing the rest from reference TRBV2 and TRBJ2-2, the complete variable domain is EPEVTQTPSHQVTQMGQEVILRCVPISNHLYFYWYRQILGQKVEFLVSFYNNEISEKSEIFDDQFSVERPDGSNFTLKIRSTKLEDSAMYFCASRDRGPNTGELFFGEGSRLTVL.

V usage is TRBV7-9 and J usage is TRBJ2-1, with 8 bases that match TRBD2. This CDR3 contains 17 residues. CDR1 and CDR2 (germline): SEHNR, FQNEAQ (reference sequence). After removal of 4 bases from V and 4 bases from J, the junction contained 12 bases not matched to a gene. CDR3 protein: CASSSLRGGAAYNEQFF. In DNA, the CDR3 is TGTGCCAGCAGCTCGCTACGGGGGGGGGCCGCGTACAATGAGCAGTTCTTC.

This clonotype was observed a handful of times. A read error may explain this, as a much larger clone is one base away. This sequence joins TRBV12-3 or TRBV12-4 and TRBJ2-7, with TRBD2 identical over 7 bases. V lost 6 bases and J lost 0; bases outside the gene matches: 5. The CDR3 is made up of 14 amino acids. The CDR3 here is CASSCAGVSYEQYF. CDR3 DNA sequence: TGTGCCAGCAGCTGTGCGGGGGTCTCCTACGAGCAGTACTTC.

This clonotype was counted a few times. The rearrangement joins TRBV28 to TRBJ1-5; D gene ambiguous. V lost 7 bases and J 5 bases, leaving 9 bases between the germline ends. Germline V lookup: CDR1 MDHEN, CDR2 SYDVKM. The CDR3 extends over 12 amino acids. CDR3 DNA: TGTGCCAGCATGAAGGGAGATCAGCCCCAGCATTTT. The encoded protein is CASMKGDQPQHF. Using reference TRBV28 and TRBJ1-5 for the parts outside the CDR3, the full variable domain is DVKVTQSSRYLVKRTGEKVFLECVQDMDHENMFWYRQDPGLGLRLIYFSYDVKMKEKGDIPEGYSVSREKKERFSLILESASTNQTSMYLCASMKGDQPQHFGDGTRLSIL.

The V and J genes are TRBV7-2 and TRBJ2-1; D is undetermined. The germline CDR1 and CDR2 sequences are SGHTA and FQGNSA. CDR3 length: 16 amino acids. V lost 1 base and J lost 0, with 10 bases in between. For the CDR3, the DNA is TGTGCCAGCAGCTTAGGGGCGCAGAGCTCCTACAATGAGCAGTTCTTC. It is translated as CASSLGAQSSYNEQFF.

This clonotype was seen only a few times. This rearrangement joins TRBV7-6 to TRBJ1-1; D uncertain. The CDR3 extends over 15 amino acids. V was cut by 5 bases and J by 3 bases, with 16 bases left in between. Per the germline V gene, CDR1 is SGHVS and CDR2 is FNYEAQ. The CDR3 region is CASSPGRRGHTEAFF. The CDR3 DNA sequence: TGTGCCAGCAGCCCCGGAAGGAGAGGCCACACTGAAGCTTTCTTT.

The chain links TRBV20-1 to TRBJ2-7, with a tentative D call TRBD2 (7 bases). The V end was cut by 6 bases, the J end by 4 bases, with 19 bases between. Germline V lookup: CDR1 DFQATT, CDR2 SNEGSKA (reference sequence). The CDR3 covers 14 residues. The CDR3 sequence is CSARRGGSAYEQYF. The CDR3, as DNA: TGCAGTGCGAGAAGGGGGGGGAGTGCTTACGAGCAGTACTTC.

The chain uses TRBV11-2 and TRBJ1-1; tentative D call: TRBD1 (6 bases). This CDR3 has 15 residues. Per the germline V gene, CDR1 is SGHAT and CDR2 is FQNNGV. V was pared by 0 bases and J by 4 bases, with 12 bases between. The CDR3 here is CASSLEAGVGTEAFF. In DNA, the CDR3 is TGTGCCAGCAGCTTAGAGGCAGGGGTCGGCACTGAAGCTTTCTTT.

This clonotype was recorded a few times. V usage is TRBV28 and J usage is TRBJ2-7; D tentatively fits TRBD1 or TRBD2 (6 bases each). From germline, CDR1 is MDHEN and CDR2 SYDVKM. V was shortened by 5 bases and J by 5 bases, with 16 bases between the two germline ends. The CDR3 sequence is 14 residues long. CDR3 in amino acids: CASSGWGALDEQYF. The DNA for the CDR3 is TGTGCCAGCAGTGGGTGGGGGGCCCTCGACGAGCAGTACTTC.

Only a few counts were recorded for this clonotype. A read error is possible here, since a much larger clone lies one base away. The chain joins TRBV7-9 to TRBJ2-7; 10 bases agree with TRBD1. From germline, CDR1 is SEHNR and CDR2 FQNEAQ (reference sequence). The CDR3 runs to 14 residues. The CDR3 loop reads CAGSPGDRGHEQYF. CDR3 DNA sequence: TGTGCCGGCAGCCCCGGGGACAGGGGTCACGAGCAGTACTTC.

This clonotype showed up just a few times. This chain joins TRBV29-1 and TRBJ2-2, with D possibly called TRBD1 or TRBD2 (5 bases each). The CDR3 has 15 amino acids. Germline CDR1 SQVTM, CDR2 ANQGSEA. V lost 1 base and J 6 bases, leaving 15 bases between the germline ends. The CDR3 nucleotides read TGCAGCGTTGAAGTGGGGCGGGTAGTGGCCGGGGAGCTGTTTTTT. Its translation: CSVEVGRVVAGELFF.

Concerning this clonotype itself: Possible read error: a much larger clone is one base away. In this CDR3 the conserved last residue, phenylalanine or tryptophan, is missing, so a read error is likely. In DNA form, the CDR3 reads TGTGCCAGCAGTTTTACGGACAGGGTCTACGAGCAGTACCTC. Its translation: CASSFTDRVYEQYL. This rearrangement joins TRBV28 to TRBJ2-7; 8 bases agree with TRBD1. CDR3 size: 14 residues. V was pared by 3 bases and J by 3 bases, with 4 bases of the junction left unmatched. Germline V gives CDR1 MDHEN, CDR2 SYDVKM.

This clonotype came up a few times. The chain joins TRBV28 to TRBJ2-1, with 7 bases that match TRBD1. The CDR3 totals 14 residues. V dropped 6 bases and J dropped 3; count of bases not matched to a gene: 5. Germline CDR1 reads MDHEN; CDR2 reads SYDVKM. In DNA form, the CDR3 reads TGTGCCAGCAGGGGGACAGTCTACTACAATGAGCAGTTCTTC. Translating gives CASRGTVYYNEQFF.

The table lists this clonotype with many counts. This sequence joins TRBV6-5 and TRBJ2-6; no clear D gene. Trimming took off 1 base at V and 0 bases at J, with 4 bases between the two ends. The CDR3 covers 15 residues. Germline assignment: CDR1 MNHEY and CDR2 SVGAGI. The CDR3 sequence: CASSYLASGANVLTF. The CDR3 DNA follows: TGTGCCAGCAGTTACTTAGCCTCTGGGGCCAACGTCCTGACTTTC.

Many counts were recorded for this clonotype. This chain connects TRBV9 to TRBJ2-3; TRBD2 matches 8 bases. With 4 bases clipped from V and 5 bases from J, the junction kept 12 bases outside the gene matches. This CDR3 is 16 amino acids long. Germline values: CDR1 SGDLS, CDR2 YYNGEE. CDR3 DNA: TGTGCCAGCAGCCCCCGGGGAATCGGGGGGGAAGATACGCAGTATTTT. Residues: CASSPRGIGGEDTQYF.